A selection of T cell receptor beta chains follows, all from one sample in a study of T-cell memory formation after mild COVID-19. Using its own MiXCR run on the 5' RACE reads, TCRdb lists one record per CDR3 protein. The repertoire holds about 470,000 distinct CDR3 sequences, around 25% seen once, with around an eighth in the top ten. Sequenced input: PBMCs or a T cell subset sorted from them (not recorded which). These receptors were collected from an adult woman who had mild COVID-19 (a few samples of this study predate the infection). Cell type and time point are not known. Each CDR3 is given with its conserved first and last residue. A D gene is named only where the DNA matches it firmly. Size tells how often a clone was seen (once, few, many) or the class of an expanded clone, and some rows leave it out.

15 TRBD2 many TRBJ2-1 TRBV7-9 TGTGCCAGCAGCTTAGGGGTAGCGGGAGGAAATGAGCAGTTCTTC CASSLGVAGGNEQFF
15 - - TRBJ2-5 TRBV7-2 TGTGCCAGCAGCTCATTGCAGGGTAACCAAGAGACCCAGTACTTC CASSSLQGNQETQYF
13 TRBD1 - TRBJ1-6 TRBV3-1 TGTGCCAGCAGCCAAGATCGTCATGGACAGGTCCACTTT CASSQDRHGQVHF
14 - - TRBJ1-4 TRBV6-2/TRBV6-3 TGTGCCAGCAGTTCAGGGAAGTATATGGGACCTTCGATTTTT CASSSGKYMGPSIF
14 - once TRBJ2-1 TRBV2 TGTGCCAGCAGAGATAAAGACAGTTACAATGAGCAGTTCTTC CASRDKDSYNEQFF
15 TRBD1 - TRBJ2-5 TRBV7-6 TGTGCCAGCAGCCCCCCGACCGGGACAGTTTTTACCCAGTACTTC CASSPPTGTVFTQYF
14 - few TRBJ2-7 TRBV2 TGTGCCAGCAGTGTATTTAACGGCGTCTACGAGCAGTACTTC CASSVFNGVYEQYF
16 TRBD1 few TRBJ2-7 TRBV4-3 TGCGCCAGCAGCCCCCTAGCCGGGACAGGGTTCTACGAGCAGTACTTC CASSPLAGTGFYEQYF
14 - once TRBJ2-1 TRBV29-1 TGCAGCGGCGGAGGGGGCGGCCGGTACAATGAGCAGTTCTTC CSGGGGGRYNEQFF
12 - few TRBJ2-7 TRBV18 TGTGCCAGCTCACCACCCCATGGCGAGCAGTACTTC CASSPPHGEQYF
15 TRBD2 - TRBJ2-2 TRBV6-2/TRBV6-3 TGTGCCAGCAGTTTGGCGGGGGGCGGCATCGGGGAGCTGTTTTTT CASSLAGGGIGELFF
15 - - TRBJ1-4 TRBV7-9 TGTGCCAGCAGCCTCGGGGGGGTTCTCAGTGAAAAACTGTTTTTT CASSLGGVLSEKLFF
13 - - TRBJ2-7 TRBV12-3/TRBV12-4 TGTGCCAGCAGTTTAGCACATACCTACGAGCAGTACTTC CASSLAHTYEQYF
16 TRBD1 - TRBJ2-5 TRBV5-1 TGCGCCAGCAGCTTGCCACAGGGGGCCCCCGGAGAGACCCAGTACTTC CASSLPQGAPGETQYF
15 TRBD2 - TRBJ2-7 TRBV3-1 TGTGCCAGCAGTCAAGGGACTAGCGGGAGTAGAGGGCAGTACTTC CASSQGTSGSRGQYF
13 - few TRBJ2-7 TRBV7-9 TGTGCCAGCAGCTTGGGGGACTTCTACGAGCAGTACTTC CASSLGDFYEQYF
15 TRBD1 - TRBJ2-3 TRBV7-2 TGTGCCAGCAGCTATCAACCCGGGGACAGAGATACGCAGTATTTT CASSYQPGDRDTQYF
16 TRBD2 - TRBJ2-1 TRBV20-1 TGCAGTGCTAGTCTGACTAGCGGGGATTCCTACAATGAGCAGTTCTTC CSASLTSGDSYNEQFF
15 - few TRBJ2-2 TRBV7-9 TGTGCCAGCAGCCCAGCTGGGGGAAACACCGGGGAGCTGTTTTTT CASSPAGGNTGELFF
18 TRBD2 few TRBJ2-4 TRBV5-5 TGTGCCAGCAGCTTGGGACTAGCGGGAGTAAGGGACAAAAACATTCAGTACTTC CASSLGLAGVRDKNIQYF
14 TRBD2 - TRBJ2-5 TRBV6-1 TGTGCCAGCAGCACCGGGAGGGCGCAAGAGACCCAGTACTTC CASSTGRAQETQYF
15 - - TRBJ2-7 TRBV7-9 TGTGCCAGCAGCCCTCGGACAGCCTCCTCCTACGAGCAGTACTTC CASSPRTASSYEQYF
14 - - TRBJ2-5 TRBV12-3/TRBV12-4 TGTGCCAGCAGTTTATTAAGGTCCCAAGAGACCCAGTACTTC CASSLLRSQETQYF
13 - - TRBJ1-6 TRBV27 TGTGCCAGCAGTCACACACAGGATTCACCCCTCCACTTT CASSHTQDSPLHF
15 - few TRBJ2-7 TRBV20-1 TGCAGTGCTAGAAGCCCATCCGGGACGTACTACGAGCAGTACTTC CSARSPSGTYYEQYF
14 - few TRBJ2-1 TRBV5-1 TGCGCCAGCAGCTTGGGGGACACGGACAATGAGCAGTTCTTC CASSLGDTDNEQFF
13 TRBD1 - TRBJ1-2 TRBV7-9 TGTGCCAGCAGTTCGGACAGGGAGCATGGCTACACCTTC CASSSDREHGYTF
15 - - TRBJ2-2 TRBV5-1 TGCGCCAGCAGCTTGGAAGGGACATCGGGCGGGGAGCTGTTTTTT CASSLEGTSGGELFF
11 - - TRBJ2-7 TRBV12-3/TRBV12-4 TGTGCCAGCAGTTCTGGAAACGAGCAGTACTTC CASSSGNEQYF
14 TRBD1 - TRBJ1-2 TRBV12-3/TRBV12-4 TGTGCCAGCAGGCGGACAGGGCATAACTTAAGCTACACCTTC CASRRTGHNLSYTF
14 - few TRBJ2-4 TRBV4-3 TGCGCCAGCAGCCCCCGCCTAAGGGAAAACATTCAGTACTTC CASSPRLRENIQYF